This TCR beta chain is drawn from a study of early T cells in non-severe SARS-CoV-2 infection. Across the whole study: From unsorted whole blood, bulk RNA was sequenced, and the chains remained unpaired.

CDR3 size: 15 residues. Trimming at V came to 6 bases and at J to 3 bases, leaving 8 bases not matched to a gene. Individual cDNA molecules were tagged with unique molecular identifiers. TCRdb itself ran the 5' RACE reads through MiXCR, one entry per CDR3 protein. This table has over 85,000 distinct CDR3 sequences, around 13% appearing once. Findings of the study overall: Anti-spike CD8 responses were favored by VDJdb matching, which missed private and CD4 specificities.

This clonotype was seen a handful of times. Its antigen remains unknown. The V call is TRBV12-3 or TRBV12-4, the J call TRBJ2-4, with TRBD2 matching over 7 bases. The sequence came from an adult who was a healthcare worker with PCR-confirmed SARS-CoV-2 infection or an uninfected control (not recorded which). Sequencing input: whole blood. CDR3 DNA sequence: TGTGCCAGCAGCCGTGGGGGAGGGATCAAAAACATTCAGTACTTC. Translated: CASSRGGGIKNIQYF.